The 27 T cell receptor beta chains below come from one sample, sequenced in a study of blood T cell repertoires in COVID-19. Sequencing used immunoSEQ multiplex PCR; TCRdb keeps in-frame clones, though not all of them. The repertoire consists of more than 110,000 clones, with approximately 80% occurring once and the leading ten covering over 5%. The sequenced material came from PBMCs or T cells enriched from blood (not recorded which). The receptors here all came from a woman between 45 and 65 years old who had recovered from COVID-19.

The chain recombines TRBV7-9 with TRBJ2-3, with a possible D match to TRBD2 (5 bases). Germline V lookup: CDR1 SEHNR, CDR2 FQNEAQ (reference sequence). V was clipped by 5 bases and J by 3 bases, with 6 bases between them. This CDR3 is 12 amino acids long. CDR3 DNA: TGTGCCAGCAGCCGAGGGACAGATACGCAGTATTTT. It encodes CASSRGTDTQYF.

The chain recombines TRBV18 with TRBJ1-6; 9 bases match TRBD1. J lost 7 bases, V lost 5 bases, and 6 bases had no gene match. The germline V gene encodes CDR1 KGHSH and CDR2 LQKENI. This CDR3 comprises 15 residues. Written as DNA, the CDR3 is TGTGCCAGCTCAACTTCGGGACAGGGAAATTCACCCCTCCACTTT. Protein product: CASSTSGQGNSPLHF.

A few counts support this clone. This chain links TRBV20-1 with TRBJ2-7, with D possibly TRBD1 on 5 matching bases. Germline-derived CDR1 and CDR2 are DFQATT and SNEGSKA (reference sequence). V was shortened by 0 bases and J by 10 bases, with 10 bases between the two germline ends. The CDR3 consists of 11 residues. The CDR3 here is CSARDADSQYV. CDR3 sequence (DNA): TGCAGTGCTAGAGATGCCGACAGCCAGTACGTC.

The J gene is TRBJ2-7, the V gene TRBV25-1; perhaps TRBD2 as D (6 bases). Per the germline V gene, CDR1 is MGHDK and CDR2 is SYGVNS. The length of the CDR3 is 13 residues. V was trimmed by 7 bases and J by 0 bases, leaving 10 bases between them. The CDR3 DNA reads TGTGCCAGCAAAATGGACTACTCCTACGAGCAGTACTTC. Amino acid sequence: CASKMDYSYEQYF.

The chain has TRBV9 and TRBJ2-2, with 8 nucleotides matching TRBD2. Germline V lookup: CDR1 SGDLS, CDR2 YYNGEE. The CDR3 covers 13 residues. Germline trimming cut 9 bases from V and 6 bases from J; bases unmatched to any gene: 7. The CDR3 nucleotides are TGTGCCACCCCCCGGGGGGGCCCCGGGGAGCTGTTTTTT. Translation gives CATPRGGPGELFF. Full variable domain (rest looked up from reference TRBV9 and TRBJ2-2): DSGVTQTPKHLITATGQRVTLRCSPRSGDLSVYWYQQSLDQGLQFLIQYYNGEERAKGNILERFSAQQFPDLHSELNLSSLELGDSALYFCATPRGGPGELFFGEGSRLTVL.

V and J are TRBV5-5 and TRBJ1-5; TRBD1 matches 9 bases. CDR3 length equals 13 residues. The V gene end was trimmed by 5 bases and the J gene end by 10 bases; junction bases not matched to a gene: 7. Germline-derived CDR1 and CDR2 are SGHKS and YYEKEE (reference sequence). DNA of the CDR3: TGTGCCAGCAGTCCTCGGGGACAGGGACCCCAGCATTTT. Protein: CASSPRGQGPQHF.

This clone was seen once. The CDR3 spells CASRRGQEIGYGYTF. The CDR3 DNA reads as TGCGCCAGCAGACGAGGACAGGAAATTGGCTATGGCTACACCTTC. The V and J genes are TRBV5-1 and TRBJ1-2; 7 bases fit TRBD1. The CDR3 totals 15 residues. Germline loops: CDR1 SGHRS, CDR2 YFSETQ. V lost 5 bases to trimming and J lost 4 bases; unmatched junction nucleotides: 11. Filled out from reference TRBV5-1 and TRBJ1-2, the complete variable domain reads KAGVTQTPRYLIKTRGQQVTLSCSPISGHRSVSWYQQTPGQGLQFLFEYFSETQRNKGNFPGRFSGRQFSNSRSEMNVSTLELGDSALYLCASRRGQEIGYGYTFGSGTRLTVV.

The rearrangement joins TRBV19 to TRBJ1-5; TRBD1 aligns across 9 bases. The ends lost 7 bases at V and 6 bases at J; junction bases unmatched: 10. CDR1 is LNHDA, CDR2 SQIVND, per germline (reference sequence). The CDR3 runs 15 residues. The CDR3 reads CASTKGQGRGQPQHF. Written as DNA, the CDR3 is TGTGCCAGTACCAAGGGACAGGGACGCGGTCAGCCCCAGCATTTT.

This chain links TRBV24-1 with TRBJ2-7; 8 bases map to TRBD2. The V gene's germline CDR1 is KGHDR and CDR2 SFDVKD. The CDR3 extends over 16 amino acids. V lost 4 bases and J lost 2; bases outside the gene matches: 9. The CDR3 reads CATSDRTPGGAYEQYF. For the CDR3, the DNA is TGTGCCACCAGTGACCGTACTCCGGGGGGGGCCTACGAGCAGTACTTC.

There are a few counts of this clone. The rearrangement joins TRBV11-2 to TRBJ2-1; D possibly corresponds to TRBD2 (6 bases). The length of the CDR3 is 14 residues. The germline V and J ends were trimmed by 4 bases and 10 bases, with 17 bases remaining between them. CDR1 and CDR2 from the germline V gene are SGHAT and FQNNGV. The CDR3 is CASSSSGEGGEQFF. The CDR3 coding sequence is TGTGCCAGCAGCTCCTCGGGGGAAGGAGGGGAGCAGTTCTTC.

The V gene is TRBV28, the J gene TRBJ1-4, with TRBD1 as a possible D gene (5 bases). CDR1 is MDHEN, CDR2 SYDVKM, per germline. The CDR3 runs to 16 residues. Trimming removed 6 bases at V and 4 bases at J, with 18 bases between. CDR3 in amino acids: CASSPTGGRSNEKLFF. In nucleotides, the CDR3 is TGTGCCAGCAGCCCCACGGGGGGACGGAGTAATGAAAAACTGTTTTTT.

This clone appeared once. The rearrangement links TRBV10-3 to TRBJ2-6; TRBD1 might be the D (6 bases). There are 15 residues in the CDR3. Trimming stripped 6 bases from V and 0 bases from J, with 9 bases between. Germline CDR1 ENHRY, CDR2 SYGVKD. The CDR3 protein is CAIRDSNSGANVLTF. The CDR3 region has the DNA TGTGCCATCAGGGACAGCAACTCTGGGGCCAACGTCCTGACTTTC.

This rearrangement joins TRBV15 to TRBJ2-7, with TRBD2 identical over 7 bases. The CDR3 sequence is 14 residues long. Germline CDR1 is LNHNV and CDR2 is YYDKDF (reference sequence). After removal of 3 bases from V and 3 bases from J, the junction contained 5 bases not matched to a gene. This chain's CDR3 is CATSRAAGVYEQYV. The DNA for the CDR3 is TGTGCCACCAGCAGGGCGGCGGGGGTCTACGAGCAGTACGTC.

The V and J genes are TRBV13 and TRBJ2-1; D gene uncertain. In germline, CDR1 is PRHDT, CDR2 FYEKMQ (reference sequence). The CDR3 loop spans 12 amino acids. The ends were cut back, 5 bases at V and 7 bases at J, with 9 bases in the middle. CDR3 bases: TGTGCCAGCAGCCCCCCAGGTAATGAGCAGTTCTTC. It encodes CASSPPGNEQFF.

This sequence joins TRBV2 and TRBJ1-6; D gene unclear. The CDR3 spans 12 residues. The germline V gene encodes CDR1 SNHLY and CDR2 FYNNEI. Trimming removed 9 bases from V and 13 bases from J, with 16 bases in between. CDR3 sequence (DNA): TGTGCCAGTCTCACCCTAGTTGCTCCCCTCCACTTT. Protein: CASLTLVAPLHF. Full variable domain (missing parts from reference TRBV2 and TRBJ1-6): EPEVTQTPSHQVTQMGQEVILRCVPISNHLYFYWYRQILGQKVEFLVSFYNNEISEKSEIFDDQFSVERPDGSNFTLKIRSTKLEDSAMYFCASLTLVAPLHFGNGTRLTVT.

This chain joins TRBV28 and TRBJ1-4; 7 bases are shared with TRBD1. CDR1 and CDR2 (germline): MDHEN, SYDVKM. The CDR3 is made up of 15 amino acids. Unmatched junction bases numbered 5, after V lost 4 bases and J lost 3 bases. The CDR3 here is CASSYEGAANEKLFF. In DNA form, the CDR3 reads TGTGCCAGCAGTTACGAGGGGGCGGCTAATGAAAAACTGTTTTTT.

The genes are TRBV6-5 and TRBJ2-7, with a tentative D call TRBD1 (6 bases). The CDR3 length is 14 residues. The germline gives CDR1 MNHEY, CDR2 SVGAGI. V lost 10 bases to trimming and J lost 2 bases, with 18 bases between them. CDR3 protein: CATQTPNRAYEQYV. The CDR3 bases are TGTGCCACCCAAACCCCTAACAGGGCCTACGAGCAGTACGTC.

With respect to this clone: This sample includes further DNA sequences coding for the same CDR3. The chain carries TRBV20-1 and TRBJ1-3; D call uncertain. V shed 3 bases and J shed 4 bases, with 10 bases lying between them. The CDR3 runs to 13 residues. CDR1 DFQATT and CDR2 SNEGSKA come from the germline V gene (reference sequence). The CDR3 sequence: CSASSLSGNTIYF. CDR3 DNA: TGCAGTGCTAGTTCCCTATCAGGAAACACCATATATTTT.

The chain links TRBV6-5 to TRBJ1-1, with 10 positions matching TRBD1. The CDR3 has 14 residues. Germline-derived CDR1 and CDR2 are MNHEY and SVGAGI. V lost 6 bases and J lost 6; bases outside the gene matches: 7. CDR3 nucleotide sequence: TGTGCCAGCAGGGGGACAGGGGCGAGAGCTGAAGCTTTCTTT. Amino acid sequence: CASRGTGARAEAFF.

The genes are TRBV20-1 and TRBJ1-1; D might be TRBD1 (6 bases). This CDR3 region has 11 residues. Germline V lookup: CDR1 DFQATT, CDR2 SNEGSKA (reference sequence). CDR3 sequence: CMGGAGTEAFF. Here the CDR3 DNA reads TGCATGGGGGGGGCGGGCACTGAAGCTTTCTTT.

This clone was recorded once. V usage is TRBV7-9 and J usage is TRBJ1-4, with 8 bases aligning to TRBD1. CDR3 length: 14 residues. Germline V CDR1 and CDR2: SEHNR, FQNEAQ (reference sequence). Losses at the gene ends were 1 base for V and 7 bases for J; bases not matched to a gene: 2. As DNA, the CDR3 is TGTGCCAGCAGCTTAGACAGGGGGTCTGAAAAACTGTTTTTT. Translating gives CASSLDRGSEKLFF.

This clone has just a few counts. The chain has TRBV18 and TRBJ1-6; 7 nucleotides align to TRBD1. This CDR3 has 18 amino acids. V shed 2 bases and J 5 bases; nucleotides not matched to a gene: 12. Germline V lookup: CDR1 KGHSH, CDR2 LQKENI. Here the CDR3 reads CASSPTRQGSSDNSPLHF. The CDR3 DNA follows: TGTGCCAGCTCACCAACGAGACAGGGAAGCTCGGATAATTCACCCCTCCACTTT.

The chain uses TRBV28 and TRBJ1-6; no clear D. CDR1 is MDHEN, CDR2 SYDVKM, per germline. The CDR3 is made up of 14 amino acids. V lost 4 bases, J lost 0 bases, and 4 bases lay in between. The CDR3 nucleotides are TGTGCCAGCAGTTCCTTCTCCTATAATTCACCCCTCCACTTT. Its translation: CASSSFSYNSPLHF.

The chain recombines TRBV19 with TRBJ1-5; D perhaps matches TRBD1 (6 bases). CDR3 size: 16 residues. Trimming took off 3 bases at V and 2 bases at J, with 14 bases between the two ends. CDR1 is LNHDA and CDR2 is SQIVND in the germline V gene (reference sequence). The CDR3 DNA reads TGTGCCAGTAGTATCCTTCACAGGGCTGGCAATCAGCCCCAGCATTTT. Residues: CASSILHRAGNQPQHF.

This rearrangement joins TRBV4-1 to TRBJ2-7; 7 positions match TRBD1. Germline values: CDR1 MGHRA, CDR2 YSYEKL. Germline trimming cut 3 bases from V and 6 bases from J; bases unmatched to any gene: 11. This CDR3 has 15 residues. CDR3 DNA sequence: TGCGCCAGCAGCCAGGATTTTACACAGGGGAGCGAGCAGTACGTC. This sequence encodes CASSQDFTQGSEQYV.

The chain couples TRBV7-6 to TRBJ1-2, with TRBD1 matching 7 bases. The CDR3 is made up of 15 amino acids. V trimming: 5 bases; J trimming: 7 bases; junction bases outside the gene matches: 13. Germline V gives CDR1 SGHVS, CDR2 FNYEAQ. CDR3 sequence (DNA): TGTGCCAGCAGCCCAGCGACAGGGCTAAGTCCTGGCTACACCTTC. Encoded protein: CASSPATGLSPGYTF.

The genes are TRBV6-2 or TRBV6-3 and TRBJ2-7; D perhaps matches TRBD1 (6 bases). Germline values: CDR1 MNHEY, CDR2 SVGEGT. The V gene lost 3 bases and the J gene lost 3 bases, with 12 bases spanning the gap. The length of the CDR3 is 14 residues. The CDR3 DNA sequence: TGTGCCAGCAGTTATAGGGGGAGTAACTACGAGCAGTACTTC. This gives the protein CASSYRGSNYEQYF.